This T cell receptor beta chain was sequenced for a study of blood T cells in healthy people across ages. Ranging in age from about 6 to 95, the donors were healthy Caucasian individuals from Russia. CDR3 length: 14 residues. Trimming took 7 bases from V and 4 from J, leaving 16 bases between them. In germline, CDR1 is SGHTA, CDR2 FQGNSA. With a J-beta primer mix and a sample-barcoded 5' primer, a second PCR ran about 7 to 12 cycles. TCRdb re-called the 5' RACE reads with MiXCR, one entry per CDR3 protein. Altogether roughly 680,000 distinct CDR3 sequences are present, 40% to 65% being singletons, with the ten largest covering roughly 13%.

This receptor was identified in a woman aged 80 or over in good health. The chain joins TRBV7-2 to TRBJ1-2; D ambiguous. Sequences were obtained from blood. The CDR3 DNA follows: TGTGCCAGCACGAATCCGGACGGCCGCTATGGCTACACCTTC. This encodes CASTNPDGRYGYTF. The entire variable domain, with the rest obtained from reference TRBV7-2 and TRBJ1-2, is as follows: GAGVSQSPSNKVTEKGKDVELRCDPISGHTALYWYRQSLGQGLEFLIYFQGNSAPDKSGLPSDRFSAERTGGSVSTLTIQRTQQEDSAVYLCASTNPDGRYGYTFGSGTRLTVV.